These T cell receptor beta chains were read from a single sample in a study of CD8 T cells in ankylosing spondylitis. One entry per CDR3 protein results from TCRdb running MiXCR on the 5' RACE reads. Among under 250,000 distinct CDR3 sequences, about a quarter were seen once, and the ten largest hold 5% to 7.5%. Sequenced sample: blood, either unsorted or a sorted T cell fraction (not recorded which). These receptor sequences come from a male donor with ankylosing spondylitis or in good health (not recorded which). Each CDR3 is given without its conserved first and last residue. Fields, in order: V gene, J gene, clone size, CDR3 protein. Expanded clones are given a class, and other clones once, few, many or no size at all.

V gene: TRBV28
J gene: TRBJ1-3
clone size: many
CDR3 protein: ASSFRRRVSGNTIY

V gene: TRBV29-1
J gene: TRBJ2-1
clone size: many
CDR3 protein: SVVGFWNEQF

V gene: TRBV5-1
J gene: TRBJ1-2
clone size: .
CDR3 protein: ASSADDPKYGYT

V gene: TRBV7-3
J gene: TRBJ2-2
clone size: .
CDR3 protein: ASSSTGLNTGELF

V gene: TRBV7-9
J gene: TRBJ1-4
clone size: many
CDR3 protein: ASSLMGAGEKLF

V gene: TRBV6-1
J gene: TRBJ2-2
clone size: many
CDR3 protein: ASSAQGVNTGELF

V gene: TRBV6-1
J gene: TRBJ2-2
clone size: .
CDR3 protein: ASRGTGSTGELF

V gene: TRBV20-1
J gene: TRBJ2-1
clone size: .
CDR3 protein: SATQSGRTYNEQF

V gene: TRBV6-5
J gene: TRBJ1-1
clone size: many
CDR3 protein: ASSHGTVNTEAF

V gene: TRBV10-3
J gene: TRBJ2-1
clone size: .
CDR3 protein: AIRGGRADEQF

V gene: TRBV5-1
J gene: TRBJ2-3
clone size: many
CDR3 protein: ASSLAPTDTQY

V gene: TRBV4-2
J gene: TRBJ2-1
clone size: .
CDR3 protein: ASSQADSLNNEQF

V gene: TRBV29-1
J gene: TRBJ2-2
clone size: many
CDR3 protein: SVVEDTGELF

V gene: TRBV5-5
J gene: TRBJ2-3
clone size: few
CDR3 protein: ASSSGELKSTQY

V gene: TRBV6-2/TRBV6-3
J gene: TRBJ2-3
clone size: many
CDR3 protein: ASSYDPGRARTDTQY

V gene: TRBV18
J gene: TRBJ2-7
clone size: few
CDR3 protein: ASSTQRGGYEQY

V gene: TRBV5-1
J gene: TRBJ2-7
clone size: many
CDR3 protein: ASSSRLAGGYEQY

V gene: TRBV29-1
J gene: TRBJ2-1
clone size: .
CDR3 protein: SVVAGSNEQF

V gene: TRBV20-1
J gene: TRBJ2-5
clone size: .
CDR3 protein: SARGTWAGQETQY

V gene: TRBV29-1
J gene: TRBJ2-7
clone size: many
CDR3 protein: SFTGTAIRYEQY

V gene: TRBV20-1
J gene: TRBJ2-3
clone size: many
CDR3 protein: SASSGRSYSTDTQY

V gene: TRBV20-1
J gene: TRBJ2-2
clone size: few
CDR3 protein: SARVSGTGELF

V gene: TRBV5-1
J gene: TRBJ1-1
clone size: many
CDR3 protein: ASSLRTGPRGAEAF

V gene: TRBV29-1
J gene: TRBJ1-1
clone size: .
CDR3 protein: STIPGYNAEAF

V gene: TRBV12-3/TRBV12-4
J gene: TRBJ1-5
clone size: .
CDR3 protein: ASSFGQANQPQH

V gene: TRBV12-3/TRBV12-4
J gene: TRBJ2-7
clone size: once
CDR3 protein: ASSAVDRGAYEQY

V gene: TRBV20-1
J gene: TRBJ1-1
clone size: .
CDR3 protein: SASWGYTEAF

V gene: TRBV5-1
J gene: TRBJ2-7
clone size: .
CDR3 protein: ASSQGQGYGEQY

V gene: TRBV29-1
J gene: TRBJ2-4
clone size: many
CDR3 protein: SVDGPELNIQY

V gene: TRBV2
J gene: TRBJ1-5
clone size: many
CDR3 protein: ASVNTGNQPQH

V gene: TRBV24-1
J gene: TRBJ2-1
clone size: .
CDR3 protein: ATSDPGTSGSDEQF

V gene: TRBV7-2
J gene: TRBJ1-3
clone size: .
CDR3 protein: ASSLGGPLKGNTIY

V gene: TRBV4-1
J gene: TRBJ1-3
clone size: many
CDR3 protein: ASSQEPGAGNTIY

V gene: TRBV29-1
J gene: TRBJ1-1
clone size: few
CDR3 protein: SVDLDPVSTEAF

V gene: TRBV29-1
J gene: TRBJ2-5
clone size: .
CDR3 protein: SGLQGGETQY

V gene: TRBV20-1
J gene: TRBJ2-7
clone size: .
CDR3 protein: SARDPPSPYEQY

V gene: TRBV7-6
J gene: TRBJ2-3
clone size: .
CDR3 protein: ASSSDRGWQY

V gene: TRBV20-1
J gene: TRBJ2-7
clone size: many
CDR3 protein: SAKGLGFYEQY

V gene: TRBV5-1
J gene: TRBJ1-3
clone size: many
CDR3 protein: ASSLEGATGNTIY

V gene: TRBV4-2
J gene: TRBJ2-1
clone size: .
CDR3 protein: ASSQEATVYLNEQF

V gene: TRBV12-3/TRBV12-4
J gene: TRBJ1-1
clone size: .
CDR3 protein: ASSFGAGMNPEAF

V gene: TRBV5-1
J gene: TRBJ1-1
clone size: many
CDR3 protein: ASSTQGTNTEAF

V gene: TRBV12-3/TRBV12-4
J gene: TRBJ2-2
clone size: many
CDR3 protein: ASSRRDRGAGELF

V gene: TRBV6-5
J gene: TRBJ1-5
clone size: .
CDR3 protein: ASSNTRQGVYQPQH

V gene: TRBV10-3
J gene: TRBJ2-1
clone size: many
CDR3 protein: AISESSGTSYNEQF

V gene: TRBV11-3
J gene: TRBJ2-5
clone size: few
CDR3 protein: ASSSRLAGGHQETQY

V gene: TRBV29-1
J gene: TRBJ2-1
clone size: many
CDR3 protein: SVVVGTAYNEQF

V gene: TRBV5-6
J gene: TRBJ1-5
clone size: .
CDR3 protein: ASSLGQGAYQPQH

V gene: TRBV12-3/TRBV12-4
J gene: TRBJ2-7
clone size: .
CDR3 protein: ASRTSGTHEQY

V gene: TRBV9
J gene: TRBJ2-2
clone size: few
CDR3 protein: ASSYTTGELF

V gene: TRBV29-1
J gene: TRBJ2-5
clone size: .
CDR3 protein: SVGSGEETQY

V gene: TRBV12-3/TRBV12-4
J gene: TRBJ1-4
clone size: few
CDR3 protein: ASSWTGSNEKLF

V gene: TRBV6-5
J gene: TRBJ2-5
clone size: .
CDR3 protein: ASSYRRFETQY

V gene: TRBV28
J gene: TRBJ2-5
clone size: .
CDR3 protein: ASSSAGLDETQY

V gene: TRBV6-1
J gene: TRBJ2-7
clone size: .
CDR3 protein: ASRGLDTAYEQY